This TCR beta chain was identified during a study of T cells in Graves' hyperthyroidism and ophthalmopathy. Clinical symptoms, serum thyroxine and TRAb, thyroid ultrasound and orbital computed tomography together formed the diagnostic basis. The J segment lost 1 base and the V segment lost 1 base, leaving 8 bases of the junction unmatched. From germline, CDR1 is LNHNV and CDR2 YYDKDF (reference sequence). The CDR3 has 17 residues. TCR beta CDR3 regions were amplified from RNA transcripts. With the HTBI primer set, the TCR CDR3 went through a first round of RT-PCR. MiXCR was run by TCRdb on the multiplex PCR reads, yielding one entry per CDR3 protein. The sample carries about 320,000 distinct CDR3 sequences, over 15% recorded once. This clonotype came up a few times.

The V call is TRBV15, the J call TRBJ1-1, with 8 nucleotides matching TRBD1. This receptor was obtained from a man aged 25 to 40 with Graves' hyperthyroidism. The sequencing input was blood. The CDR3 bases are TGTGCCACCAGCAGAGGGAGGACAGGGCCCCAGAACACTGAAGCTTTCTTT. Translated: CATSRGRTGPQNTEAFF.